The rows below give T cell receptor beta chains drawn from one sample of a study of T cell responses to AZD1222 COVID-19 vaccine. The data were produced by immunoSEQ multiplex PCR, yet TCRdb's version contains in-frame clones alone and is incomplete. The repertoire holds about 100,000 clones, with 75% to 90% as singletons. The source material was peripheral blood, sampled 28 days after the second AZD1222 dose. The receptors come from an adult who received the AZD1222 COVID-19 vaccine. CDR3s include the opening cysteine and the closing phenylalanine or tryptophan. D genes are given only for firm matches. Expanded clones are given a class, and other clones once, few, many or no size at all.

v_call	clone_size	d_call	j_call	cdr3_nt	cdr3_aa
TRBV5-5	NA	TRBD2	TRBJ2-3	TGTGCCAGCAGTGGACTAGCGGGAGGTACAGATACGCAGTATTTT	CASSGLAGGTDTQYF
TRBV5-1	once	NA	TRBJ1-3	TGCGCCAGCAGCCCAGGCGACCTCCACTCTGGAAACACCATATATTTT	CASSPGDLHSGNTIYF
TRBV3-1/TRBV3-2	NA	NA	TRBJ2-3	TGTGCCAGCAGCCAGGGGGCAGGAGATACGCAGTATTTT	CASSQGAGDTQYF
TRBV30	once	NA	TRBJ1-5	TGTGCCTGGAGTGAGGTGAACAATCAGCCCCAGCATTTT	CAWSEVNNQPQHF
TRBV15	NA	TRBD2	TRBJ2-2	TGTGCCACCAGCAGACGAGGCAGCGGGGTCACCGGGGAGCTGTTTTTT	CATSRRGSGVTGELFF
TRBV5-8	NA	NA	TRBJ2-1	TGTGCCAGCAGGACCTCTGGCCCCCTGAACTACAATGAGCAGTTCTTC	CASRTSGPLNYNEQFF
TRBV11-2	NA	NA	TRBJ1-1	TGTGCCAGCAGCTTCAGATCTATGGGACACGAGAACACTGAAGCTTTCTTT	CASSFRSMGHENTEAFF
TRBV5-1	NA	NA	TRBJ2-5	TGCGCCAGCAGCTCTAATCGCGAGACCCAGTACTTC	CASSSNRETQYF
TRBV7-8	NA	NA	TRBJ1-4	TGTGCCAGCAGCCCTCTAGGGGGGAGGGATGAAAAACTGTTTTTT	CASSPLGGRDEKLFF
TRBV27	NA	NA	TRBJ2-1	TGTGCCAGCAGTTTACGTCCGCCGGGACCCCTACGTGATGAGCAGTTCTTC	CASSLRPPGPLRDEQFF
TRBV4-2	NA	NA	TRBJ2-7	TGTGCCAGCAGCCAAGATGTGAACTACGAGCAGTACTTC	CASSQDVNYEQYF
TRBV12-3/TRBV12-4	NA	NA	TRBJ1-2	TGTGCCAGCAGTTTCCTTAGGGTGGGCGGCTACACCTTC	CASSFLRVGGYTF
TRBV6-2/TRBV6-3	NA	NA	TRBJ2-2	TGTGCCAGCAGTTACCCCAGTTGGGCCAGAGAGACCGGGGAGCTGTTTTTT	CASSYPSWARETGELFF
TRBV5-4	NA	NA	TRBJ1-4	TGTGCCAGCAGCTTGGCGGGGGGAGCTAATGAAAAACTGTTTTTT	CASSLAGGANEKLFF
TRBV20-1	NA	NA	TRBJ2-5	TGCAGTGCTAGTTTCGACAACCAAGAGACCCAGTACTTC	CSASFDNQETQYF
TRBV11-2	NA	NA	TRBJ2-3	TGTGCCAGCAGCTTAGGGGTTTTGCGGGGCCCAGATACGCAGTATTTT	CASSLGVLRGPDTQYF
TRBV6-5	NA	NA	TRBJ1-3	TGTGCCAGCAAGGGTAACTCTGGAAACACCATATATTTT	CASKGNSGNTIYF
TRBV5-6	NA	TRBD1	TRBJ2-7	TGTGCCAGCAGCCCGACAGGGGGAAGCTCCTACGAGCAGTACTTC	CASSPTGGSSYEQYF
TRBV5-1	few	NA	TRBJ1-4	TGCGCCAGCAGCTTGAAGCCGGGGGAAAAACTGTTTTTT	CASSLKPGEKLFF
TRBV11-1	NA	TRBD2	TRBJ2-2	TGTGCCAGCAGTGATAGCGGGAGGGAGAACACCGGGGAGCTGTTTTTT	CASSDSGRENTGELFF
TRBV29-1	once	TRBD1	TRBJ1-3	TGCAGCGCCTCACGGACAGGGGCTGGAAACACCATATATTTT	CSASRTGAGNTIYF
TRBV7-9	NA	TRBD2	TRBJ2-3	TGTGCCAGCAGCGCGCGGGGGGCGGCCCCAGATACGCAGTATTTT	CASSARGAAPDTQYF
TRBV15	once	TRBD1	TRBJ2-7	TGTGCCACCAGCAGCTATACAGGGCCTGCAGGGGGCCCTTCCTACGAGCAGTACTTC	CATSSYTGPAGGPSYEQYF
TRBV27	NA	TRBD1	TRBJ2-1	TGTGCCAGCATGCGTGATGGGACAGGGGTTTACAATGAGCAGTTCTTC	CASMRDGTGVYNEQFF
TRBV15	NA	TRBD1	TRBJ1-5	TGTGCCACCAGCAAACTTGGGACAGGAAGCAATCAGCCCCAGCATTTT	CATSKLGTGSNQPQHF